A selection of T cell receptor beta chains follows, all from one sample in a study of CD8+CD57+ T cells in acquired aplastic anemia. Each CDR3 protein is one row after TCRdb ran MiXCR on the reads. The sample holds some 140,000 distinct CDR3 sequences, about 52% seen once. The sample consisted of sorted CD4+, CD8+, or CD8+CD57+ T cells (not recorded which) from PBMCs. All receptors derive from a human donor with aplastic anemia. Both conserved end residues are part of each CDR3. The D gene is left open where the match is weak. Not all rows give a size; the values are once, few, many and, for expanded clones, a class.

>13|TRBJ2-1|TRBV9|.|.
TGTGCCAGCTCACCCAGTGGATTCAATGAGCAGTTCTTC
CASSPSGFNEQFF
>15|TRBJ2-3|TRBV6-1|.|TRBD2
TGTGCCAGCAGTCCTGCGGGGGGGGCCCAGCGTCCGCAGTATTTT
CASSPAGGAQRPQYF
>15|TRBJ1-2|TRBV5-4|.|TRBD1
TGTGCCAGCAGCACCCCCGGACAGGGAAACTATGGCTACACCTTC
CASSTPGQGNYGYTF
>16|TRBJ2-3|TRBV9|.|TRBD2
TGTGCCAGCAGCGTGGCTAGCGGGGGCCCGGGGGATACGCAGTATTTT
CASSVASGGPGDTQYF
>12|TRBJ2-7|TRBV7-6|.|.
TGTGCCAGCAGCCCTTATGCGAGCGAGCAGTACTTC
CASSPYASEQYF
>17|TRBJ2-2|TRBV20-1|once|TRBD2
TGCAGTGCTAGAGCTTTGACTAGCGGCCTGAACACCGGGGAGCTGTTTTTT
CSARALTSGLNTGELFF
>16|TRBJ1-2|TRBV15|once|TRBD1
TGTGCCACCAGCAGAGATGCTGGGGACAGGGGGCTAGGCTACACCTTC
CATSRDAGDRGLGYTF
>13|TRBJ2-7|TRBV19|.|TRBD1
TGTGCCAGTAGTGCTCAGGGGGCCTACGAGCAGTACTTC
CASSAQGAYEQYF
>12|TRBJ2-2|TRBV29-1|.|.
TGCAGCGGGCAGGAGAACACCGGGGAGCTGTTTTTT
CSGQENTGELFF
>14|TRBJ2-7|TRBV2|.|.
TGTGCCAGCAGGGCCAGAGGGCACTCCTACGAGCAGTACTTC
CASRARGHSYEQYF
>15|TRBJ2-5|TRBV24-1|.|TRBD1
TGTGCCACCAGTGATTTTACAGGGGGCTGGGAGACCCAGTACTTC
CATSDFTGGWETQYF
>14|TRBJ1-1|TRBV2|.|.
TGTGCCAGCTCACCTACAGCTCAGAACACTGAAGCTTTCTTT
CASSPTAQNTEAFF
>16|TRBJ2-7|TRBV27|many|.
TGTGCCAGCAGTTTGGTAGCGGCAGGGAGCTCCTACGAGCAGTACTTC
CASSLVAAGSSYEQYF
>15|TRBJ1-6|TRBV20-1|.|.
TGCAGTGCCCCTTTAGGGGGGGCTGATAATTCACCCCTCCACTTT
CSAPLGGADNSPLHF
>15|TRBJ2-2|TRBV24-1|.|.
TGTGCCACCAGTGAGACTAGTGCGGGGACCGGGGAGCTGTTTTTT
CATSETSAGTGELFF
>15|TRBJ1-2|TRBV10-3|.|.
TGTGCCACCACAGACCCACGGGGTTATAACTATGGCTACACCTTC
CATTDPRGYNYGYTF
>14|TRBJ2-5|TRBV25-1|.|TRBD1
TGTGTCAGCAGTCTACGGGACAGTAGAGAGACCCAGTACTTC
CVSSLRDSRETQYF
>13|TRBJ2-1|TRBV7-3|.|.
TGTGCCAGCAGCTTAAAGGCGGGTGTCGAGCAGTTCTTC
CASSLKAGVEQFF
>13|TRBJ1-2|TRBV12-3/TRBV12-4|.|.
TGTGCCAGCAGTTTTGACGGAGAATATGGCTACACCTTC
CASSFDGEYGYTF
>14|TRBJ2-3|TRBV15|.|.
TGTGCCACCAGCATACCTGGAAGCACAGATACGGAGTATTTT
CATSIPGSTDTEYF
>12|TRBJ2-7|TRBV7-9|few|.
TGTGCCAGCAGCTCGACATCCTACGAGCAGTACTTC
CASSSTSYEQYF
>15|TRBJ2-3|TRBV7-8|.|TRBD2
TGTGCCAGCAACCCCGGGACTAGCTCCTACAATGAGCAGTATTTT
CASNPGTSSYNEQYF
>13|TRBJ2-3|TRBV20-1|.|.
TGCAGTGCTAGAGAAGGGGACACAGATACGCAGTATTTT
CSAREGDTDTQYF
>16|TRBJ1-1|TRBV12-3/TRBV12-4|many|TRBD1
TGTGCCAGCAGTACCGGGACAGGGGGCTGGAACACTGAAGCTTTCTTT
CASSTGTGGWNTEAFF
>13|TRBJ2-7|TRBV7-3|once|.
TGTGCCAGCAGCTTAGGACTAACCTACGAGCAGCACTTC
CASSLGLTYEQHF
>15|TRBJ2-5|TRBV20-1|many|.
TGCAGTGCTGGATCACTACCAATCGCTGGAGAGACCCAGTACTTC
CSAGSLPIAGETQYF
>15|TRBJ2-1|TRBV5-1|many|TRBD2
TGCGCCAGCACCCTTTCGGGGGGGTTGGGGAGAGAGCAGTTCTTC
CASTLSGGLGREQFF
>18|TRBJ2-3|TRBV11-2|.|.
TGTGCCAGCAGCCCAAGGGCGGGAAGCGGACCAAACACAGATACGCAGTATTTT
CASSPRAGSGPNTDTQYF
>15|TRBJ2-7|TRBV7-2|.|TRBD2
TGTGCCAGCAGCACTTCTAGCGGAGGGAGCTACGAGCAGTACTTC
CASSTSSGGSYEQYF
>14|TRBJ2-3|TRBV7-8|.|.
TGTGCCAGCAGCCCAGTGGGGATGGCAGATACGCAGTATTTT
CASSPVGMADTQYF
>14|TRBJ2-7|TRBV19|.|.
TGTGCCACTAAGGTCAATTGGGGTTCCTACGAGCAGTACTTC
CATKVNWGSYEQYF
>11|TRBJ2-2|TRBV7-8|many|TRBD2
TGCGGGGGGGGGCCGGTCGGGGAGCTGTTTTTT
CGGGPVGELFF
>13|TRBJ2-7|TRBV11-2|many|.
TGTGCCAGCAGCTTATCACGAACGGGCGAGCAGTACTTC
CASSLSRTGEQYF
>12|TRBJ2-5|TRBV7-2|.|.
TGTGCCAGCAGCCCCACTAGTGGGACAACTTACTTC
CASSPTSGTTYF
>16|TRBJ1-5|TRBV20-1|.|.
TGCAGCGCCGACCGGCAGACGATTAAAGGGAATCAGCCCCAGCATTTT
CSADRQTIKGNQPQHF
>11|TRBJ2-5|TRBV7-2|.|.
TGTGCCAGCAGCGGACAAGAGACCCAGTACTTC
CASSGQETQYF
>16|TRBJ2-2|TRBV11-2|.|.
TGTGCCAGCAGCTTAGATCTGCCCGGGTTGACCGGGGAGCTGTTTTTT
CASSLDLPGLTGELFF
>14|TRBJ2-7|TRBV5-6|many|TRBD1
TGTGCCAGCAGCCCGGGACAGGGCGACTACGAGCAGTACTTC
CASSPGQGDYEQYF
>16|TRBJ1-2|TRBV5-1|.|.
TGCGCCAGCAGCTTGATTTTGTCGGACTTTAACTATGGCTACACCTTC
CASSLILSDFNYGYTF
>20|TRBJ2-6|TRBV19|many|.
TGTGCCAGTAGTACCTGGGACGCAATGAGCGTTTCCTCTGGGGCCAACGTCCTGACTTTC
CASSTWDAMSVSSGANVLTF
>15|TRBJ2-7|TRBV4-1|many|.
TGCGCCAGCAGCCAATCCGTGGCCCTCTCCTACGAGCAGTACTTC
CASSQSVALSYEQYF
>12|TRBJ2-1|TRBV7-9|many|.
TGTGCCAGCAGTATTGGGGGGTCCGGGCAGTTCTTC
CASSIGGSGQFF
>12|TRBJ2-5|TRBV6-5|.|.
TGTGCCAGCAGTTACTCAGGGGAGACCCAGTACTTC
CASSYSGETQYF
>10|TRBJ2-1|TRBV29-1|.|.
TGCAGCATCCCCGGGAATGAGCAGTTCTTC
CSIPGNEQFF
>16|TRBJ2-1|TRBV2|many|.
TGTGCCAGCAGCCTAGGGGGGGCCGTACCGAACAATGAGCAGTTCTTC
CASSLGGAVPNNEQFF
>13|TRBJ2-7|TRBV5-1|many|TRBD1
TGCGCCAGCAGCTTTCTGACAGGGGACGAGCAGTACTTC
CASSFLTGDEQYF
>16|TRBJ2-1|TRBV3-1|.|.
TGTGCCAGCAGCCAAGATCACGGCAGATCCTACAATGAGCAGTTCTTC
CASSQDHGRSYNEQFF
>14|TRBJ1-5|TRBV20-1|many|.
TGCAGTGCACCTTATGGGAGGGGCAATCAGCCCCAGCATTTT
CSAPYGRGNQPQHF
>14|TRBJ2-7|TRBV2|once|.
TGTGCCAGCAGGAGGGGAGGTGGGCTATACGAGCAGTACTTC
CASRRGGGLYEQYF
>13|TRBJ1-2|TRBV2|.|.
TGTGCCAGCAGTGTGGGACTTAACTCTGGAAACACCTTC
CASSVGLNSGNTF
>15|TRBJ2-3|TRBV9|many|TRBD1
TGTGCCAGCAGCGACCGGGACAGGGCCACAGATACGCAGTATTTT
CASSDRDRATDTQYF
>13|TRBJ2-7|TRBV6-1|many|TRBD2
TGTGCCAGCAGTGCCGGGACTACGTACGAGCAGTACTTC
CASSAGTTYEQYF
>13|TRBJ2-7|TRBV6-4|many|.
TGTGCCAGCCGCCCCCCCCGGGTCGGGGAGCAGTACTTC
CASRPPRVGEQYF
>14|TRBJ2-2|TRBV25-1|.|.
TGTGCCAGCAGTCCCCCCGACACAACTGGGGAGCTGTTTTTT
CASSPPDTTGELFF